One T cell receptor (beta chain) is described in this entry. Other DNA variants within this sample encode the same CDR3. These data belong to a study of blood T cell repertoires in COVID-19. Study information: Sites in the United States, Italy and Spain provided acute and convalescent COVID-19 samples. Nucleic acid was either cDNA or gDNA, and it came from T cells, B-cell-depleted T cells, or PBMCs.

Germline values: CDR1 KGHSH, CDR2 LQKENI. There are 14 residues in the CDR3. V lost 2 bases and J lost 1, with 8 bases in between. How the authors handled the data: It was from reference gene primer amplification that nucleated cell counts were estimated. The assay was immunoSEQ multiplex PCR, and TCRdb's table has in-frame clones only and misses some. The V and J calls and clone size come from that table; D and trimming were worked out from the DNA. The sample records about 250,000 clones, approximately 85% being singletons. The sample consisted of PBMCs or T cells enriched from blood (not recorded which). The sequence was obtained from a woman in her forties or fifties with acute COVID-19. The genes are TRBV18 and TRBJ1-1; D may be TRBD1 (6 bases). The CDR3 reads CASSPGQSNTEAFF. CDR3 nucleotides: TGTGCCAGCTCACCAGGACAGTCGAACACTGAAGCTTTCTTT. Looking up the rest from reference TRBV18 and TRBJ1-1 gives the full variable domain: NAGVMQNPRHLVRRRGQEARLRCSPMKGHSHVYWYRQLPEEGLKFMVYLQKENIIDESGMPKERFSAEFPKEGPSILRIQQVVRGDSAAYFCASSPGQSNTEAFFGQGTRLTVV.